The clone carrying this T cell receptor beta chain showed up just a few times. Its antigen is undetermined. The sample comes from a study of T cells in Graves' hyperthyroidism and ophthalmopathy. TCR beta CDR3 regions were amplified from RNA transcripts. In the first-round RT-PCR of the TCR CDR3, the HTBI primer set was used. One entry per CDR3 protein results from TCRdb running MiXCR on the multiplex PCR reads. The sample shows about 680,000 distinct CDR3 sequences, approximately 40% of them seen only once. CDR3 size: 14 residues. Germline assignment: CDR1 SQVTM and CDR2 ANQGSEA. V dropped 2 bases and J dropped 2 bases, with 13 bases sitting between them. Study-wide results and caveats: Most thyroid clonotypes expanded above 0.001 appeared in blood too.

This receptor was taken from a woman in her 40s with Graves' hyperthyroidism. The source material was blood. The chain couples TRBV29-1 to TRBJ2-7, with D perhaps TRBD1 (6 bases). The CDR3 sequence is CSVESGRDTYEQYF. The CDR3 DNA reads TGCAGCGTTGAATCTGGTAGGGACACCTACGAGCAGTACTTC.